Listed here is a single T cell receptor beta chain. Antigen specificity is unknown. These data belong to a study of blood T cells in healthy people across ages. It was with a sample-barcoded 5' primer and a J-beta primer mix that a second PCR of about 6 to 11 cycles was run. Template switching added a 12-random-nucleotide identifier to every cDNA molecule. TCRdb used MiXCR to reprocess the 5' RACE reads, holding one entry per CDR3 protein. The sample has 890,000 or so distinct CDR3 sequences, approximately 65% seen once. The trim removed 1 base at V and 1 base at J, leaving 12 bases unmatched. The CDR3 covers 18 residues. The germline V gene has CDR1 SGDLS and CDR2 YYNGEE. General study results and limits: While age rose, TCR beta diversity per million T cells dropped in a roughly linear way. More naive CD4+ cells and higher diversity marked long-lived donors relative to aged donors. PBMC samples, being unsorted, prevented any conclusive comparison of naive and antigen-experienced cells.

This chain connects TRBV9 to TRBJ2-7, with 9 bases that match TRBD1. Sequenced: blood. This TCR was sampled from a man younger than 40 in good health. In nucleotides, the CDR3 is TGTGCCAGCAGCGTATCTGGCACAGGGGGCGACCCATCCTACGAGCAGTACTTC. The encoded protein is CASSVSGTGGDPSYEQYF.